These 2 T cell receptor beta chains were sequenced from one sample in a study of blood T cell repertoires in COVID-19. The assay was immunoSEQ multiplex PCR, and TCRdb's table has in-frame clones only and misses some. This table holds about 260,000 clones, more than 75% found once. The specimen sequenced was peripheral blood. The receptors originated from a middle-aged woman who had recovered from COVID-19.

This chain joins TRBV7-2 and TRBJ1-1; no firm D call. This CDR3 contains 13 residues. Germline assignment: CDR1 SGHTA and CDR2 FQGNSA. V was cut by 3 bases and J by 4 bases, with 9 bases left in between. This CDR3 reads CASSFSMSTEAFF. CDR3 DNA: TGTGCCAGCAGCTTCTCCATGAGCACTGAAGCTTTCTTT.

J is TRBJ2-7 and V is TRBV19; the match to TRBD2 covers 7 bases. V gave up 0 bases and J gave up 2 bases; unmatched junction bases: 10. This CDR3 comprises 17 residues. The germline gives CDR1 LNHDA, CDR2 SQIVND (reference sequence). CDR3 sequence: CASSIDRAGLVTYEQYF. The DNA for the CDR3 is TGTGCCAGTAGTATAGATCGAGCGGGACTCGTTACCTACGAGCAGTACTTC.